The T cell receptor beta chain under discussion was sequenced for a study of blood T cell repertoires in COVID-19. Original processing notes: By means of reference gene primer amplification, nucleated cell counts were estimated. Only in-frame clones appear in the TCRdb table, and some are missing; sequencing was by immunoSEQ multiplex PCR. The DNA gave D and trimming, while V, J and clone size come from that table. The table lists some 200,000 clones, 60% to 80% of them singletons. Input material: peripheral blood. The source of this sequence is a woman in her 70s with acute or convalescent COVID-19.

In DNA, the CDR3 is TGTGCCAGCAGTGCTGGGAGGGTCCCTTCACCCCTCCACTTT. Translated, it gives CASSAGRVPSPLHF. The V gene is TRBV2, the J gene TRBJ1-6; D remains unclear. Germline loops: CDR1 SNHLY, CDR2 FYNNEI. This CDR3 contains 14 residues. Between the trimmed V and J ends, which lost 4 bases and 9 bases, there was a span of 13 bases.